This T cell receptor beta chain was captured by sequencing in a study of PD-1 blockade in classical Hodgkin lymphoma. About the research overall: The patients were dosed with nivolumab 3 mg/kg, infused intravenously every 2 weeks. The study's findings and limits: Compared with baseline, CD4+ but not CD8+ TCR diversity had risen significantly by C4D1. Lower baseline TCR diversity marked trial partial responders and progressors. Reasons behind the repertoire differences stay unclear, perhaps disease activity or earlier therapy.

This CDR3 is 14 amino acids long. With V trimmed by 5 bases and J by 4 bases, 3 bases remained unmatched. CDR1 and CDR2 from the germline V gene are SGHTA and FQGNSA. Clones were read by immunoSEQ multiplex PCR, and TCRdb kept only the in-frame ones, dropping some. The profile shows around 6,200 clones, about 81% of them singletons. Comments on this clone: Antigen unknown.

Each patient's relapse followed autologous stem cell transplantation, and brentuximab vedotin exposure varied. Starting with thawed PBMCs, CD4+ T cells were purified by magnetic negative selection. The sequence came from a human donor with classical Hodgkin lymphoma. The source material was CD4+ T cells from blood, sampled at baseline. The chain carries TRBV7-2 and TRBJ1-2, with TRBD1 identical over 11 bases. CDR3 DNA sequence: TGTGCCAGCAGCCTCGGGACAGGGGGCTATGGCTACACCTTC. Protein sequence: CASSLGTGGYGYTF.